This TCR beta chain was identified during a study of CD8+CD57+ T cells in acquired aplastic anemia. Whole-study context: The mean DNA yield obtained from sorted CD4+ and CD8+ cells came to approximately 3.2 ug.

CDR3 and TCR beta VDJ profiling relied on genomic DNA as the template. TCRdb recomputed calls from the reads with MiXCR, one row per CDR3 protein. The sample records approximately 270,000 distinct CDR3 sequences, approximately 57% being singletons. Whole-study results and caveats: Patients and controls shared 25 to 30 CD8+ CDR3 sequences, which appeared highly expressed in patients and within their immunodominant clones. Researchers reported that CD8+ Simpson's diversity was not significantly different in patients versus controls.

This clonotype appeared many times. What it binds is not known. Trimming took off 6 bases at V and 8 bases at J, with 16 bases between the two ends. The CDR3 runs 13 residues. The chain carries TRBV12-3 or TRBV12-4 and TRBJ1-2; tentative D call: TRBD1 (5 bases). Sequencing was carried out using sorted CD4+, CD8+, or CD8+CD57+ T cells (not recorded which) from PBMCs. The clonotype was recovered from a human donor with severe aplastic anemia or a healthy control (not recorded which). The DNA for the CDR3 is TGTGCCAGCAGCGGGACCCCGGTGTTGGGCTACACCTTC. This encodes CASSGTPVLGYTF.